This T cell receptor (beta chain) was found in a study of shared clonotypes between healthy human individuals. This clone was found once. The protocol was immunoSEQ multiplex PCR, while the TCRdb copy is restricted to in-frame clones and leaves out a portion. The table has approximately 600,000 clones, about 95% seen once. Naive CD8 populations comprised CD45RO-negative cells positively selected for CCR7, excluding terminally differentiated effector memory CD45RA+ cells. The trim removed 0 bases at V and 1 base at J, leaving 12 bases unmatched. Germline loops: CDR1 MGHRA, CDR2 YSYEKL. This CDR3 has 20 amino acids.

The sample comprised naive CD8+ T cells sorted from blood. This TCR came from a woman in her 30s in good health. The chain employs TRBV4-1 and TRBJ2-2; TRBD2 matches 9 bases. The CDR3 protein is CASSQDIFRVAGENTGELFF. In DNA form, the CDR3 reads TGCGCCAGCAGCCAAGATATCTTTCGAGTAGCGGGGGAGAACACCGGGGAGCTGTTTTTT.